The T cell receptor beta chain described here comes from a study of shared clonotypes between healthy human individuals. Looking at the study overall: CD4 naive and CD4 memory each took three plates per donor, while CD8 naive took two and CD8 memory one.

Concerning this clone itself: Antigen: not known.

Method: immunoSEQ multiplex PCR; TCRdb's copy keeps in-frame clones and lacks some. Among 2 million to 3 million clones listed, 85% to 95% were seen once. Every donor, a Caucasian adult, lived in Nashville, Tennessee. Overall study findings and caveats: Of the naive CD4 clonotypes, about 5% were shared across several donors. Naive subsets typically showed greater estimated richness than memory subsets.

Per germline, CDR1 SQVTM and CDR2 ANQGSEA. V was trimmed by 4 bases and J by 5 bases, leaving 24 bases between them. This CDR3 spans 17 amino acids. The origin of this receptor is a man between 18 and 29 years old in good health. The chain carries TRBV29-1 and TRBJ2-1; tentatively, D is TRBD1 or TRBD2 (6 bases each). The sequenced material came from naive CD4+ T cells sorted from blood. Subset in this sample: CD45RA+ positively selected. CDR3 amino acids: CSVVGRSLGGGNNEQFF. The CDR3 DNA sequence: TGCAGCGTTGTAGGACGGTCCCTAGGAGGGGGGAACAATGAGCAGTTCTTC.